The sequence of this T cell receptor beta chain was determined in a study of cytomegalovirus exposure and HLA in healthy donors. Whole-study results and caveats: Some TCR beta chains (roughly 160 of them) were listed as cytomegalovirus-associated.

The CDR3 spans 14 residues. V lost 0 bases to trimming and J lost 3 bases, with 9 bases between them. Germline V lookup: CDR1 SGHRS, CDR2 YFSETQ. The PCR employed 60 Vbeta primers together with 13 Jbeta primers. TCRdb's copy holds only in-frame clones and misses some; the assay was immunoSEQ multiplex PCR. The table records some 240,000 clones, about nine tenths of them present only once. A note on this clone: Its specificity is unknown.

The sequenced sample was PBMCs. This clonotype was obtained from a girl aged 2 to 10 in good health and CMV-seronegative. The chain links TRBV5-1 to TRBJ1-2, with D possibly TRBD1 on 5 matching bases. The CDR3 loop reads CASSLAGGDYGYTF. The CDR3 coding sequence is TGCGCCAGCAGCTTGGCCGGAGGGGACTATGGCTACACCTTC. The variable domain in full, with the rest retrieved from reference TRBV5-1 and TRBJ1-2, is KAGVTQTPRYLIKTRGQQVTLSCSPISGHRSVSWYQQTPGQGLQFLFEYFSETQRNKGNFPGRFSGRQFSNSRSEMNVSTLELGDSALYLCASSLAGGDYGYTFGSGTRLTVV.